These 24 T cell receptor beta chains originate from one sample sequenced in a study of T cell responses to AZD1222 COVID-19 vaccine. Clones were read by immunoSEQ multiplex PCR, and TCRdb kept only the in-frame ones, dropping some. The table lists about 120,000 clones, less than 95% of them singletons. This sample comprised peripheral blood, obtained on day 0 of MenACWY control vaccination. The receptors were gathered from an adult in good health.

V is TRBV10-3 and J is TRBJ2-5; D perhaps matches TRBD2 (5 bases). The length of the CDR3 is 15 residues. The germline gives CDR1 ENHRY, CDR2 SYGVKD. V lost 0 bases and J 2 bases, leaving 10 bases between the germline ends. The chain's CDR3 is CAISESLGEQETQYF. The DNA for the CDR3 is TGTGCCATCAGTGAGTCCCTCGGGGAACAAGAGACCCAGTACTTC.

The chain recombines TRBV5-1 with TRBJ1-4; 8 positions agree with TRBD1. Germline V gives CDR1 SGHRS, CDR2 YFSETQ. Losses at the gene ends were 2 bases for V and 7 bases for J; bases not matched to a gene: 7. The CDR3 covers 15 residues. The CDR3 here is CASSFQGAASEKLFF. The CDR3 nucleotides read TGCGCCAGCAGCTTCCAGGGGGCAGCGAGTGAAAAACTGTTTTTT.

The chain links TRBV3-1 (or the pseudogene TRBV3-2) to TRBJ2-3, with a tentative D call TRBD2 (5 bases). The CDR3 contains 16 residues. In germline, CDR1 is LGHDT, CDR2 YNNKEL (reference sequence). The V and J ends lost 4 bases and 2 bases respectively, with 16 bases between them. This chain's CDR3 is CASSRGRGHYTDTQYF. The DNA of the CDR3 is TGTGCCAGCAGCCGCGGGCGTGGGCACTACACAGATACGCAGTATTTT.

The rearrangement links TRBV15 to TRBJ2-5; TRBD1 might be the D (6 bases). Germline lookup yields CDR1 LNHNV and CDR2 YYDKDF (reference sequence). This CDR3 region has 16 residues. Trimming stripped 0 bases from V and 4 bases from J, with 15 bases between. The CDR3 sequence is CATSRDRRGNGETQYF. CDR3 DNA: TGTGCCACCAGCAGAGATCGAAGGGGGAATGGAGAGACCCAGTACTTC.

The chain couples TRBV5-6 to TRBJ2-3; 9 positions agree with TRBD1. J was trimmed by 7 bases and V by 3 bases; bases with no gene match: 6. Germline CDR1 SGHDT, CDR2 YYEEEE. The CDR3 length is 14 residues. This CDR3 is CASSYGTGLNTQYF. CDR3 sequence (DNA): TGTGCCAGCAGCTACGGGACAGGGTTAAATACGCAGTATTTT.

The count of this clone is one. V gene TRBV10-3 combines with J gene TRBJ2-3, with D possibly being TRBD2 (5 bases). CDR1 is ENHRY, CDR2 SYGVKD, per germline. Trimming shortened V by 10 bases and J by 6 bases, and 14 bases separated the two germline ends. The CDR3 has 12 residues. The DNA of the CDR3 is TGTGCCACCCACGGAGGAGTCGATACGCAGTATTTT. Encoded protein: CATHGGVDTQYF.

This chain connects TRBV5-1 to TRBJ1-4, with 7 bases lining up with TRBD1. The CDR3 extends over 15 amino acids. After removal of 4 bases from V and 0 bases from J, the junction contained 3 bases not matched to a gene. Germline CDR1 SGHRS, CDR2 YFSETQ. In DNA, the CDR3 is TGCGCCAGCAGCCCCCAGGGGGCAACTAATGAAAAACTGTTTTTT. It yields the protein CASSPQGATNEKLFF.

This clone was recorded once. The chain links TRBV3-1 (or the pseudogene TRBV3-2) to TRBJ2-7; TRBD1 aligns across 7 bases. The CDR3 consists of 16 residues. Germline loops: CDR1 LGHDT, CDR2 YNNKEL (reference sequence). V lost 2 bases and J lost 6; bases outside the gene matches: 13. This CDR3 reads CASSQNSYTGVGEQYF. The DNA for the CDR3 is TGTGCCAGCAGCCAAAACTCATACACAGGGGTCGGCGAGCAGTACTTC.

The genes are TRBV19 and TRBJ2-3, with TRBD1 as a possible D gene (6 bases). CDR3 size: 15 residues. Trimming removed 4 bases from V and 2 bases from J, with 13 bases in between. CDR1 and CDR2 (germline): LNHDA, SQIVND (reference sequence). CDR3 sequence: CASSRGQISTDTQYF. The DNA for the CDR3 is TGTGCCAGTAGTAGGGGACAAATATCCACAGATACGCAGTATTTT.

There are a few counts of this clone. The chain has TRBV5-8 and TRBJ2-7; D remains ambiguous. This CDR3 has 13 amino acids. In germline, CDR1 is SGHTS, CDR2 YDEGEE. The V end was cut by 2 bases, the J end by 6 bases, with 12 bases between. The DNA for the CDR3 is TGTGCCAGCAGCTTTGGTCTGGTTAGCGAGCAGTACTTC. This translates into CASSFGLVSEQYF.

This clone has a single count. CDR3 region: CASSQVRETQYF. The CDR3 DNA is TGCGCCAGCAGCCAAGTGAGGGAGACCCAGTACTTC. This chain uses TRBV4-1 with TRBJ2-5; the D is unclear. The CDR3 totals 12 residues. Trimming removed 1 base from V and 5 bases from J, with 5 bases in between. Per germline, CDR1 MGHRA and CDR2 YSYEKL.

The chain joins TRBV7-8 to TRBJ1-6; the match to TRBD1 covers 7 bases. The CDR3 has 19 residues. The V gene end was trimmed by 1 base and the J gene end by 0 bases; junction bases not matched to a gene: 9. Germline-derived CDR1 and CDR2 are SGHVS and FQNEAQ. The CDR3 is CASSLVNRQGGSYNSPLHF. DNA of the CDR3: TGTGCCAGCAGCTTAGTCAACCGACAGGGTGGCTCCTATAATTCACCCCTCCACTTT. The full variable domain, with the rest looked up from reference TRBV7-8 and TRBJ1-6, is GAGVSQSPRYKVAKRGQDVALRCDPISGHVSLFWYQQALGQGPEFLTYFQNEAQLDKSGLPSDRFFAERPEGSVSTLKIQRTQQEDSAVYLCASSLVNRQGGSYNSPLHFGNGTRLTVT.

V and J are TRBV21-1 and TRBJ1-2; TRBD1 is the table's D call, not checked against the DNA. TRBV21-1 is a recognized pseudogene. CDR3 length: 14 amino acids. In nucleotides, the CDR3 is TGTGCCAGCAGCTCCGGACAGGGAAACTATGGCTACACCTTC. Its translation: CASSSGQGNYGYTF.

CDR3 sequence reads: CASNSAGRLQETQYF. The CDR3 bases are TGTGCCAGCAACAGTGCGGGTAGACTTCAAGAGACCCAGTACTTC. V usage is TRBV6-5 and J usage is TRBJ2-5; TRBD2 might be the D (5 bases). The CDR3 is made up of 15 amino acids. Germline CDR1 reads MNHEY; CDR2 reads SVGAGI. V was pared by 7 bases and J by 2 bases, with 17 bases between.

J is TRBJ2-5 and V is TRBV2; no reliable D call. Germline V CDR1 and CDR2: SNHLY, FYNNEI. V dropped 3 bases and J dropped 4 bases, with 15 bases sitting between them. The CDR3 runs 15 residues. CDR3 amino acids: CASSDRGSLPETQYF. CDR3 sequence (DNA): TGTGCCAGCAGTGATCGTGGGTCCCTCCCAGAGACCCAGTACTTC.

The chain has TRBV7-2 and TRBJ2-4, with TRBD2 matching over 11 bases. J was trimmed by 12 bases and V by 3 bases; bases with no gene match: 4. The CDR3 consists of 13 residues. Germline CDR1 SGHTA, CDR2 FQGNSA. The CDR3 nucleotides are TGTGCCAGCAGCTTCACTACTAGCGGGAGTCAGTACTTC. As protein: CASSFTTSGSQYF. The full variable domain, in which reference TRBV7-2 and TRBJ2-4 provide the parts outside the CDR3, is GAGVSQSPSNKVTEKGKDVELRCDPISGHTALYWYRQSLGQGLEFLIYFQGNSAPDKSGLPSDRFSAERTGGSVSTLTIQRTQQEDSAVYLCASSFTTSGSQYFGAGTRLSVL.

This chain connects TRBV7-2 to TRBJ2-7; 13 bases match TRBD2. J lost 7 bases, V lost 5 bases, and 8 bases had no gene match. CDR1 SGHTA and CDR2 FQGNSA come from the germline V gene. This CDR3 has 15 amino acids. The chain's CDR3 is CASSRTSGSLDEQYF. CDR3 DNA: TGTGCCAGCAGCAGGACTAGCGGGAGTCTTGATGAGCAGTACTTC.

The chain joins TRBV5-4 to TRBJ1-6; D remains unclear. Germline V lookup: CDR1 SGHNT, CDR2 YYREEE (reference sequence). With 4 bases removed from V and 10 bases from J, the gap between germline ends came to 15 bases. The CDR3 contains 14 residues. In DNA, the CDR3 is TGTGCCAGCAGCACGGTCGGCAGCAACTCACCCCTCCACTTT. This sequence encodes CASSTVGSNSPLHF.

The chain combines TRBV30 with TRBJ2-7; 12 bases map to TRBD1. The CDR3 sequence is 18 residues long. Trimming took 0 bases from V and 2 from J; bases not matched to a gene: 11. In germline, CDR1 is GTSNPN, CDR2 SVGIG (reference sequence). The CDR3 sequence is CAWSVRDRGQGGTYEQYF. In nucleotides, the CDR3 is TGTGCCTGGAGTGTACGGGACAGGGGGCAGGGGGGGACCTACGAGCAGTACTTC.

This rearrangement joins TRBV20-1 to TRBJ1-2; no reliable D call. Trimming pared 3 bases from V and 6 bases from J, leaving 2 bases between. The CDR3 length is 9 residues. Per germline, CDR1 DFQATT and CDR2 SNEGSKA (reference sequence). The CDR3 nucleotides are TGCAGTGCTAGTGATGGCTACACCTTC. This codes for CSASDGYTF.

This clone appeared once. The chain has TRBV7-2 and TRBJ2-7, with TRBD2 matching over 7 bases. The ends lost 0 bases at V and 9 bases at J; junction bases unmatched: 8. CDR1 and CDR2 (germline): SGHTA, FQGNSA. The length of the CDR3 is 14 residues. CDR3 sequence (DNA): TGTGCCAGCAGCTTAGCGAGTCGGGAGGATCGGCAGTACTTC. This gives the protein CASSLASREDRQYF.

The gene calls are TRBV27 and TRBJ1-2; no clear D gene. V was trimmed by 4 bases and J by 2 bases, leaving 8 bases between them. The CDR3 has 13 residues. CDR1 is MNHEY and CDR2 is SMNVEV in the germline V gene (reference sequence). CDR3 sequence: CASSSPGNYGYTF. CDR3 DNA: TGTGCCAGCAGTTCCCCCGGGAACTATGGCTACACCTTC.

V usage is TRBV5-1 and J usage is TRBJ2-1, with 10 positions matching TRBD2. J gave up 2 bases and V 4 bases, and 6 bases lay outside the gene matches. The CDR3 totals 16 residues. Germline CDR1 is SGHRS and CDR2 is YFSETQ. The CDR3 loop is CASSRGLAETYNEQFF. The CDR3 DNA reads TGCGCCAGCAGCCGTGGACTAGCGGAGACCTACAATGAGCAGTTCTTC.

The chain joins TRBV11-2 to TRBJ1-2, with a possible D match to TRBD1 (5 bases). The length of the CDR3 is 15 residues. Trimming took off 0 bases at V and 4 bases at J, with 12 bases between the two ends. The germline CDR1 and CDR2 sequences are SGHAT and FQNNGV. The CDR3 spells CASSLDGGDRYGYTF. CDR3 DNA: TGTGCCAGCAGCTTAGATGGGGGGGACCGCTATGGCTACACCTTC.